This T cell receptor (beta chain) was documented in a study of OX40 agonist ivuxolimab in advanced cancers. Study-level points and caveats: Some patients who did not respond also had low normalized T-cell clonal expansion. Clonal expansion was among the lowest in partial responders at 0.1-3.0 mg/kg, especially CD8+. Mean expanded clone counts were higher in CD8+ than CD4+ T cells.

On cycle 4 day 1 and cycle 7 day 1, as well as at baseline, blood was sampled. CDR1 is SNHLY, CDR2 FYNNEI, per germline. Trimming took off 6 bases at V and 5 bases at J, with 14 bases between the two ends. The CDR3 length is 13 residues. Remarks on this clone: Its antigen is not known.

TCRdb's copy holds only in-frame clones and misses some; the assay was immunoSEQ multiplex PCR. The sample shows about 34,000 clones, around 84% of them seen only once. The material sequenced was CD4+ or CD8+ T cells sorted from blood, taken in a trial of the OX40 agonist ivuxolimab. This clonotype was obtained from an adult with an advanced solid tumor such as melanoma, head and neck, liver or kidney cancer. The chain has TRBV2 and TRBJ2-7, with D perhaps TRBD2 (6 bases). CDR3 residues: CASRRDSYDEQYF. In DNA form, the CDR3 reads TGTGCCAGCAGAAGGGACTCGTACGACGAGCAGTACTTC. The variable domain in full, with the rest retrieved from reference TRBV2 and TRBJ2-7, is EPEVTQTPSHQVTQMGQEVILRCVPISNHLYFYWYRQILGQKVEFLVSFYNNEISEKSEIFDDQFSVERPDGSNFTLKIRSTKLEDSAMYFCASRRDSYDEQYFGPGTRLTVT.